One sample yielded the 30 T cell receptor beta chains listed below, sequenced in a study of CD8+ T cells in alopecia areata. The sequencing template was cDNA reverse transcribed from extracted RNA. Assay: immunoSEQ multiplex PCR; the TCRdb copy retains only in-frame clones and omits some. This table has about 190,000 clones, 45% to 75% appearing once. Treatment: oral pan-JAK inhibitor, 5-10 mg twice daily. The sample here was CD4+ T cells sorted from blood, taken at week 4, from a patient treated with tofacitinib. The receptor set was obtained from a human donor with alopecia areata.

The CDR3 loop is CASSYSSETQYF. As DNA, the CDR3 is TGTGCCAGCAGTTACTCGAGCGAGACCCAGTACTTC. The chain carries TRBV6-6 and TRBJ2-5; D remains ambiguous. The ends were cut back, 0 bases at V and 5 bases at J, with 4 bases in the middle. The CDR3 sequence is 12 residues long. Germline V gene data show CDR1 as MNHNY and CDR2 as SVGAGI (reference sequence).

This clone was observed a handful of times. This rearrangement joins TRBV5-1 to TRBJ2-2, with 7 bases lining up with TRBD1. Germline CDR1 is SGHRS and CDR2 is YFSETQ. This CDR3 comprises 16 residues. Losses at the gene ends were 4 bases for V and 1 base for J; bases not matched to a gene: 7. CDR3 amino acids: CASSEIGTENTGELFF. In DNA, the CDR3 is TGCGCCAGCAGCGAAATCGGGACAGAGAACACCGGGGAGCTGTTTTTT.

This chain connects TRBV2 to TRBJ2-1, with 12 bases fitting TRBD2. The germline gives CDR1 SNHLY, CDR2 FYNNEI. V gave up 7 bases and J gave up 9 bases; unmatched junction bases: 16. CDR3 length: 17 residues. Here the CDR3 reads CASTKTPLAGGSGEQFF. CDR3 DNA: TGTGCCAGCACGAAAACCCCCCTAGCGGGAGGGTCGGGTGAGCAGTTCTTC.

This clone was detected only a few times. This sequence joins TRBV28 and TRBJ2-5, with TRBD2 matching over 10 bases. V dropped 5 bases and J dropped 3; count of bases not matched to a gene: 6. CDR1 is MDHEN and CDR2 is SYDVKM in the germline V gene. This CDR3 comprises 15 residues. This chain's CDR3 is CASSPLAGVEETQYF. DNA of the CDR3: TGTGCCAGCAGTCCCCTAGCGGGAGTGGAAGAGACCCAGTACTTC.

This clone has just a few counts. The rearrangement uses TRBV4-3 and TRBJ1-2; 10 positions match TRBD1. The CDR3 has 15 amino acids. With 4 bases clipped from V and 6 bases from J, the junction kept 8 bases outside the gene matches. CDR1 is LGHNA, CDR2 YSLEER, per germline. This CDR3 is CASSLGTGDWNGYTF. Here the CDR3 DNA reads TGCGCCAGCAGCCTGGGGACAGGGGATTGGAATGGCTACACCTTC.

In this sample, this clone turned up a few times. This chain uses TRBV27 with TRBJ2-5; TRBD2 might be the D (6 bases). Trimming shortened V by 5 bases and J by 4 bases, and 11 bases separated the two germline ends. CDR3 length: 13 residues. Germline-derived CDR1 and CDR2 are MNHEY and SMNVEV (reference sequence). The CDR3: CASSRWRGETQYF. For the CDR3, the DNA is TGTGCCAGCAGTCGCTGGAGGGGAGAGACCCAGTACTTC.

The CDR3 is CSVELTGKTGELFF. DNA of the CDR3: TGCAGCGTTGAATTAACAGGGAAAACCGGGGAGCTGTTTTTT. The rearrangement joins TRBV29-1 to TRBJ2-2; weak D call: TRBD1 (6 bases). The V gene lost 2 bases and the J gene lost 5 bases, with 12 bases spanning the gap. Germline V gives CDR1 SQVTM, CDR2 ANQGSEA. The CDR3 extends over 14 amino acids.

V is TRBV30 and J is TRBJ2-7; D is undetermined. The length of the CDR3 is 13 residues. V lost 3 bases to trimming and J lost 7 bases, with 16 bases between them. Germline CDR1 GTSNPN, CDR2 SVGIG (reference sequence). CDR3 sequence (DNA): TGTGCCTGGAGCCCCCAGATGGGTAGAGAGCAGTACTTC. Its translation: CAWSPQMGREQYF.

Written as DNA, the CDR3 is TGCGCCAGCAGCCAAGATGGATCACAGACTAAATCCTACGAGCAGTACTTC. Translated, it gives CASSQDGSQTKSYEQYF. The chain employs TRBV4-3 and TRBJ2-7, with D tentatively TRBD2 (5 bases). Germline V gives CDR1 LGHNA, CDR2 YSLEER. The CDR3 covers 17 residues. Trimming pared 0 bases from V and 1 base from J, leaving 16 bases between.

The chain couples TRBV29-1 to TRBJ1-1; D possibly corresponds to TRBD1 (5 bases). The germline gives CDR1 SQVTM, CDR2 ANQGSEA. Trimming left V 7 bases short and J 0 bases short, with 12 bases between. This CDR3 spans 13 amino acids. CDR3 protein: CSAAGGLNTEAFF. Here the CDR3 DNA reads TGCAGCGCTGCCGGGGGTTTGAACACTGAAGCTTTCTTT.

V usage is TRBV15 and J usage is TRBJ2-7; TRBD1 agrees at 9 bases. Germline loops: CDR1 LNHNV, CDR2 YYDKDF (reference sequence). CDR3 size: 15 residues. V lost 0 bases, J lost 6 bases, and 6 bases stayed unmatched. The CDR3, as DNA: TGTGCCACCAGCAGAGAGGGACAGGGTCCCCTCGAGCAGTACTTC. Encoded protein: CATSREGQGPLEQYF.

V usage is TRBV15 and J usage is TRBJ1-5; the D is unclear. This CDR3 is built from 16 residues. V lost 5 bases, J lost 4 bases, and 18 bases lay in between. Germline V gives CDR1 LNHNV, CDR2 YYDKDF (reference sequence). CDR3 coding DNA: TGTGCCACCAGCCCTTATGGGAGCCGAATAAATCAGCCCCAGCATTTT. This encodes CATSPYGSRINQPQHF.

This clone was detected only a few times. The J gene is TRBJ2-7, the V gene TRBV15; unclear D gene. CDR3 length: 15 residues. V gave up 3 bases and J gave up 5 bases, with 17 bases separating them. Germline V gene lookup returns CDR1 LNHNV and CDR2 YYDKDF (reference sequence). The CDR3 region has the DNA TGTGCCACCAGCAGGGGCGAGGCCGGACGACACGAGCAGTACTTC. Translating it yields CATSRGEAGRHEQYF.

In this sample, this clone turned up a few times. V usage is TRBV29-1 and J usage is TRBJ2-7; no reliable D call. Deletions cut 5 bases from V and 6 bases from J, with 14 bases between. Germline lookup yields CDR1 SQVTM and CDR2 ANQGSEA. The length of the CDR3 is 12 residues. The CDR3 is CSVQSGTREQYF. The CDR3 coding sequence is TGCAGCGTTCAGTCAGGAACCCGCGAGCAGTACTTC.

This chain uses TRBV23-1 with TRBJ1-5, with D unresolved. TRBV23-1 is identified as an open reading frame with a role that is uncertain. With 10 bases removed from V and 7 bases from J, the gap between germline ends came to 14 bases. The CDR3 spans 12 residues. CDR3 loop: CAITWEGQPQHF. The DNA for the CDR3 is TGCGCCATCACGTGGGAGGGCCAGCCCCAGCATTTT.

CDR3 nucleotide sequence: TGTGCCAGCAGACCGGGACTAGCGGGAGGCGGTCGGGATGAGCAGTTCTTC. Translated: CASRPGLAGGGRDEQFF. V and J are TRBV2 and TRBJ2-1, with 15 nucleotides matching TRBD2. Germline CDR1 is SNHLY and CDR2 is FYNNEI. The CDR3 is made up of 17 amino acids. V was clipped by 6 bases and J by 8 bases; unmatched bases: 11.

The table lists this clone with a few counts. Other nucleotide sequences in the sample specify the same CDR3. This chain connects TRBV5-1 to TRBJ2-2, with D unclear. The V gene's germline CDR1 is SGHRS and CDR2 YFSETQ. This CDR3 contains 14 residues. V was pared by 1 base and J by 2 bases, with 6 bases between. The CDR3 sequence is CASSLLTNTGELFF. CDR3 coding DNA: TGCGCCAGCAGCTTGCTCACAAACACCGGGGAGCTGTTTTTT.

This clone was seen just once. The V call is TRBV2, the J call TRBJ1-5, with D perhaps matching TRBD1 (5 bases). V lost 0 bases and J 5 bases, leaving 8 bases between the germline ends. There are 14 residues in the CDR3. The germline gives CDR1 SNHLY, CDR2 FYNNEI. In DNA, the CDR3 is TGTGCCAGCAGTGAAGCAGGGGACTATCAGCCCCAGCATTTT. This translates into CASSEAGDYQPQHF.

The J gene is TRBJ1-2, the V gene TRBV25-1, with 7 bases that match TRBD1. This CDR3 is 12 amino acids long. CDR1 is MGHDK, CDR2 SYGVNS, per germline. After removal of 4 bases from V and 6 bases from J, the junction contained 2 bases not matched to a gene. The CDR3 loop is CASSGQGNGYTF. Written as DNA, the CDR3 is TGTGCCAGCAGTGGACAGGGAAATGGCTACACCTTC.

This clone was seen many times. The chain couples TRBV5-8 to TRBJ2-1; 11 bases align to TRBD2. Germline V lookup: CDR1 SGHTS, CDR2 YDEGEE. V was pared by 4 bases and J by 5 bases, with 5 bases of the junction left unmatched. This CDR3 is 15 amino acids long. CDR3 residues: CASSLGLAAHNEQFF. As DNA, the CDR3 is TGTGCCAGCAGCCTGGGACTAGCGGCACACAATGAGCAGTTCTTC. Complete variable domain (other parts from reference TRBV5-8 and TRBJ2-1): EAGVTQSPTHLIKTRGQQATLRCSPISGHTSVYWYQQALGLGLQFLLWYDEGEERNRGNFPPRFSGRQFPNYSSELNVNALELEDSALYLCASSLGLAAHNEQFFGPGTRLTVL.

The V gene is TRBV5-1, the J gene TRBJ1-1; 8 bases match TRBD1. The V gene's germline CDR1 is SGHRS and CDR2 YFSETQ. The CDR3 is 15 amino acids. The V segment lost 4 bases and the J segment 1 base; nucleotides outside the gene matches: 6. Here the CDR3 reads CASSLPGQANTEAFF. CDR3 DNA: TGCGCCAGCAGCCTTCCGGGACAGGCGAACACTGAAGCTTTCTTT.

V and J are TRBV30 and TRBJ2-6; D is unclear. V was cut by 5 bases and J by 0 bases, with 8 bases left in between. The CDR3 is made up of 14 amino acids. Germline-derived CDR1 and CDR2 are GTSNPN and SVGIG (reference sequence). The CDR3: CAWGIGSGANVLTF. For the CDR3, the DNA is TGTGCCTGGGGGATAGGCTCTGGGGCCAACGTCCTGACTTTC.

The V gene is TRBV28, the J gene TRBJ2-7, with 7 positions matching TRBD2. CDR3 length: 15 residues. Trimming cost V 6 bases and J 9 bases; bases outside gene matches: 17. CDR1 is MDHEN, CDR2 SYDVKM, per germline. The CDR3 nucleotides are TGTGCCAGCAGCGCACAAACCGGGAGGTCACAGGTGCAGTACTTC. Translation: CASSAQTGRSQVQYF.

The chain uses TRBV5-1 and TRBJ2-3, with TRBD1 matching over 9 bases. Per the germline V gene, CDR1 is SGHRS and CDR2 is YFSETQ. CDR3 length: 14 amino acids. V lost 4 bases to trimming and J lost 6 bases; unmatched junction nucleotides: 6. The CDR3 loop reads CASSEDRGGDTQYF. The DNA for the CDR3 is TGCGCCAGCAGCGAGGACAGGGGCGGTGATACGCAGTATTTT.

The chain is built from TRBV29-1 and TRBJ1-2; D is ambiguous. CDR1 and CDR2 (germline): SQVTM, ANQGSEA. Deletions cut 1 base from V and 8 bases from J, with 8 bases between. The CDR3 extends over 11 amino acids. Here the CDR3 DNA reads TGCAGCGTTGAAGGTGCGGGAGGCTACACCTTC. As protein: CSVEGAGGYTF.

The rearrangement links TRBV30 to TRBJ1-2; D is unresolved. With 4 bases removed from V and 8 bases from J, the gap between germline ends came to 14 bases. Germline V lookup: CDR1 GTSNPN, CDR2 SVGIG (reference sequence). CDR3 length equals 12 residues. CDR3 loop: CAWTAKGMGYTF. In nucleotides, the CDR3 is TGTGCCTGGACCGCGAAGGGTATGGGCTACACCTTC. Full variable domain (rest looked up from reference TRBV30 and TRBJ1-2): SQTIHQWPATLVQPVGSPLSLECTVEGTSNPNLYWYRQAAGRGLQLLFYSVGIGQISSEVPQNLSASRPQDRQFILSSKKLLLSDSGFYLCAWTAKGMGYTFGSGTRLTVV.

The CDR3 DNA sequence: TGTGCCAGCAGCACGGGACACTATAATGAAAAACTGTTTTTT. Protein product: CASSTGHYNEKLFF. V usage is TRBV5-6 and J usage is TRBJ1-4; possible D gene TRBD1, 6 bases. Germline V gene lookup returns CDR1 SGHDT and CDR2 YYEEEE. V was cut by 4 bases and J by 4 bases, with 11 bases left in between. This CDR3 spans 14 amino acids.

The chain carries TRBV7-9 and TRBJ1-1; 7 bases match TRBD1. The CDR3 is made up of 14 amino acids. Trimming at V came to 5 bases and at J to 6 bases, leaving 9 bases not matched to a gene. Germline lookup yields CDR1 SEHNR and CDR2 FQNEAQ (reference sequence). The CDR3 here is CASSTLQGTSEAFF. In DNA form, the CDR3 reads TGTGCCAGCAGCACGCTACAGGGGACCTCTGAAGCTTTCTTT.

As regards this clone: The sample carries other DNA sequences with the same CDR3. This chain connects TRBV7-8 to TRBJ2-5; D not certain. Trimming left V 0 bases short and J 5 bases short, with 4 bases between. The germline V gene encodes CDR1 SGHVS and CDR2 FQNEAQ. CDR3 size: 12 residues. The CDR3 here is CASSLARETQYF. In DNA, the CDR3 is TGTGCCAGCAGCTTAGCCCGGGAGACCCAGTACTTC.

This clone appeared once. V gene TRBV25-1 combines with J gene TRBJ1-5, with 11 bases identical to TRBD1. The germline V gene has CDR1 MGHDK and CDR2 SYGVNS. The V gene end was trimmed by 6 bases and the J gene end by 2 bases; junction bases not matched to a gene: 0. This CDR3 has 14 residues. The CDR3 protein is CASRGQGGNQPQHF. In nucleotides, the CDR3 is TGTGCCAGCAGGGGACAGGGGGGCAATCAGCCCCAGCATTTT.